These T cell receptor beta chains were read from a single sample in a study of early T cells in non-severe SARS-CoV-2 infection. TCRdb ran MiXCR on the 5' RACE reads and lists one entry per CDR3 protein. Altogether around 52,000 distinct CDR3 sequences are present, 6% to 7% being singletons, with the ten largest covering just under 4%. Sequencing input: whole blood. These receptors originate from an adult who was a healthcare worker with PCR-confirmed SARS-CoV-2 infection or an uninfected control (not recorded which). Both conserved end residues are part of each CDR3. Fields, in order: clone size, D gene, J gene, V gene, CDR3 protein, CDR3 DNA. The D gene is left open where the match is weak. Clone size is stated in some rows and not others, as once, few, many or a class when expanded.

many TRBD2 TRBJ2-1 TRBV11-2 CASSPRTSEYNEQFF TGTGCCAGCAGCCCCCGGACTAGCGAGTACAATGAGCAGTTCTTC
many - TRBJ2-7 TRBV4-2 CASSQEGWGQYF TGTGCCAGCAGCCAAGAGGGCTGGGGGCAGTACTTC
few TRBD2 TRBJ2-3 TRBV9 CASSVAPGGIVTDTQYF TGTGCCAGCAGCGTAGCCCCCGGGGGGATAGTCACAGATACGCAGTATTTT
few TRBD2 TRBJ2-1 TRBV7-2 CASSYNAGGPGNEQFF TGTGCCAGCAGCTACAACGCGGGGGGGCCTGGTAATGAGCAGTTCTTC
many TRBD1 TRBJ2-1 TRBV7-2 CASSTRQGADEQFF TGTGCCAGCAGCACGCGACAGGGGGCTGATGAGCAGTTCTTC
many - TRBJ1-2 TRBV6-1 CASSGRGRRAGAYGYTF TGTGCCAGCAGTGGACGGGGCCGGAGGGCAGGAGCCTATGGCTACACCTTC
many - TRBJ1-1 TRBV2 CASSASSNTEAFF TGTGCCAGCAGTGCCTCATCGAACACTGAAGCTTTCTTT
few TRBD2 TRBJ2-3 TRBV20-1 CSARAPLGGAQYF TGCAGTGCTAGAGCCCCTCTGGGGGGGGCGCAGTATTTT
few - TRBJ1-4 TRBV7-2 CASSPDFANEKLFF TGTGCCAGCAGCCCGGACTTTGCTAATGAAAAACTGTTTTTT
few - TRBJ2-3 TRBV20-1 CSAKRTGGDTQYF TGCAGTGCTAAGAGAACAGGTGGAGATACGCAGTATTTT
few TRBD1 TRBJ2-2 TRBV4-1 CASSQVQGQGVLGGELFF TGCGCCAGCAGCCAAGTACAAGGACAGGGAGTACTCGGCGGGGAGCTGTTTTTT
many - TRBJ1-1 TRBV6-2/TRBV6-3 CASSRGQNTEAFF TGTGCCAGCAGTAGGGGACAGAACACTGAAGCTTTCTTT
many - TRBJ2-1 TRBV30 CAWSGTRYNEQFF TGTGCCTGGTCCGGGACAAGGTACAATGAGCAGTTCTTC
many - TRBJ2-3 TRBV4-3 CASSQELGTDTQYF TGCGCCAGCAGCCAAGAGTTGGGTACAGATACGCAGTATTTT
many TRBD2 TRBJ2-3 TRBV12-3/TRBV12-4 CASSFSGEKDTQYF TGTGCCAGCAGTTTTAGCGGGGAGAAAGATACGCAGTATTTT
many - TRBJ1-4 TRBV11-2 CASSDRQDEKLFF TGTGCCAGCAGCGACCGACAGGACGAAAAACTGTTTTTT
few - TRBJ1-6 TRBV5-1 CASTKQGSELLHF TGCGCCAGCACAAAACAGGGTTCGGAGCTCCTCCACTTT
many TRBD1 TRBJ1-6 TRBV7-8 CASSLAGQDNSPLHF TGTGCCAGCAGCTTAGCGGGACAGGATAATTCACCCCTCCACTTT
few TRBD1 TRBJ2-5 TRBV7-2 CASSKGQVGNQETQYF TGTGCCAGCAGCAAAGGACAGGTTGGGAATCAAGAGACCCAGTACTTC
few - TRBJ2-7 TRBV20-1 CSARLHGVSYEQYF TGCAGTGCTAGACTTCACGGGGTCAGCTACGAGCAGTACTTC
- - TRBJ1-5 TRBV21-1 CASRGTGDPSNQPQHF TGTGCCAGCAGGGGGACAGGGGACCCTAGCAATCAGCCCCAGCATTTT
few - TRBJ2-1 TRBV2 CASSEWSYNEQFF TGTGCCAGCAGTGAATGGTCCTACAATGAGCAGTTCTTC
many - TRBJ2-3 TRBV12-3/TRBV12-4 CASSSRGGSTDTQYF TGTGCCAGCAGTTCCCGCGGGGGCAGCACAGATACGCAGTATTTT
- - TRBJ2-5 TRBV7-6 CASSLGTARETQYF TGTGCCAGCAGCTTAGGTACGGCCCGAGAGACCCAGTACTTC
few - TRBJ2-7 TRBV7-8 CASSQVDYSYEQYF TGTGCCAGCAGCCAGGTGGACTACTCCTACGAGCAGTACTTC
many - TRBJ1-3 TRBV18 CASSQDSFGNTIYF TGTGCCAGCTCACAGGACAGCTTCGGAAACACCATATATTTT
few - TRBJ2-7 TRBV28 CASSPTGLHEQYF TGTGCCAGCAGCCCAACGGGGCTCCACGAACAGTACTTC
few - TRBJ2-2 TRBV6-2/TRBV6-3 CASSYSRYGKATSRFGELFF TGTGCCAGCAGTTACTCCCGTTACGGCAAAGCAACCAGCAGGTTCGGGGAGCTGTTTTTT
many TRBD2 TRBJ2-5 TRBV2 CASSGTSVKETQYF TGTGCCAGCAGTGGGACTAGCGTAAAAGAGACCCAGTACTTC
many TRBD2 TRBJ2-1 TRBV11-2 CASSLAGGPNEQFF TGTGCCAGCAGCTTAGCGGGGGGGCCGAATGAGCAGTTCTTC
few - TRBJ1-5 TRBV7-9 CASSLTVDQPQHF TGTGCCAGCAGCTTGACAGTGGATCAGCCCCAGCATTTT
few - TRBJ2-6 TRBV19 CASSMTGTGANVLTF TGTGCCAGTAGTATGACAGGCACTGGGGCCAACGTCCTGACTTTC
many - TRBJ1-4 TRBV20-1 CSARGGGRNEKLFF TGCAGTGCCCGCGGTGGGGGAAGAAATGAAAAACTGTTTTTT
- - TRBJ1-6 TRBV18 CASSTKGTRFGSPLHF TGTGCCAGCTCCACGAAAGGGACAAGGTTCGGTTCACCCCTCCACTTT
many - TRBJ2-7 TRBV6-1 CASSETTSPPEVF TGTGCCAGCAGTGAAACTACTAGTCCCCCAGAGGTTTTC
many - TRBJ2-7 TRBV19 CASSQSAVSRGYEQYF TGTGCCAGTAGCCAGTCGGCCGTGTCGAGGGGCTACGAGCAGTACTTC
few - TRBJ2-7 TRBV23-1 CASSQSPSRDTYEQYF TGCGCCAGCAGTCAATCCCCATCCAGGGACACCTACGAGCAGTACTTC
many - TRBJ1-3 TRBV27 CASSLGGAGNTIYF TGTGCCAGCAGTTTGGGAGGAGCTGGAAACACCATATATTTT
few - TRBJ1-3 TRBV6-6 CASTSGDSGNTIYF TGTGCCAGCACCTCCGGGGACTCTGGAAACACCATATATTTT
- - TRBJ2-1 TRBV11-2 CASSLVFQSDPFF TGTGCCAGCAGCTTAGTCTTTCAGAGTGATCCGTTCTTC
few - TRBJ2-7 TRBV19 CASSIRESSYEQYF TGTGCCAGTAGTATACGAGAGAGCTCCTACGAGCAGTACTTC
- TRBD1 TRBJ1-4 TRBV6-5 CASSSPRQGGDEKLFF TGTGCCAGCAGTTCCCCCCGACAGGGGGGGGATGAAAAACTGTTTTTT
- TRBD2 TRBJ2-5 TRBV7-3 CASSLSGGGQETQYF TGTGCCAGCAGCTTAAGCGGGGGAGGCCAAGAGACCCAGTACTTC
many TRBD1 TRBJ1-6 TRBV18 CASSPVPDRGSDSPLHF TGTGCCAGCTCACCCGTACCAGACAGGGGTAGCGATTCACCCCTCCACTTT
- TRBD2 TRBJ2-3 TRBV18 CASSPGTSGGSDTQYF TGTGCCAGCTCACCAGGGACTAGCGGGGGATCAGATACGCAGTATTTT
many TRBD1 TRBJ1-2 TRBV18 CASSSGTGVDYGYTF TGTGCCAGCTCGTCCGGGACAGGGGTGGACTATGGCTACACCTTC
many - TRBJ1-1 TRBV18 CASSPRGRQDLNTEAFF TGTGCCAGCTCACCTCGGGGGCGACAGGATCTGAACACTGAAGCTTTCTTT
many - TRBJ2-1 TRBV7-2 CASSVLTGSSYNEQFF TGTGCCAGCAGCGTCCTAACAGGGTCCTCCTACAATGAGCAGTTCTTC
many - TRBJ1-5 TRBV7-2 CASSLAGFSNQPQHF TGTGCCAGCAGCTTAGCCGGGTTTAGCAATCAGCCCCAGCATTTT
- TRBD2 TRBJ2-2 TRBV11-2 CASSPRLAGSTGELFF TGTGCCAGCAGCCCTAGACTAGCGGGGAGTACCGGGGAGCTGTTTTTT
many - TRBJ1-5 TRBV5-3 CARSFTPGGCNQPQHF TGTGCCAGAAGCTTTACCCCTGGAGGGTGCAATCAGCCCCAGCATTTT
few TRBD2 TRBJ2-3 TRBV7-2 CASSLAPAGGPTDTQYF TGTGCCAGCAGCTTAGCCCCCGCGGGGGGGCCCACAGATACGCAGTATTTT
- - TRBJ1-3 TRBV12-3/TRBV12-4 CASRSTRGGNTIYF TGTGCCAGCAGATCCACGCGGGGCGGAAACACCATATATTTT
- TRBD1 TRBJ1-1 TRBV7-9 CATGQGAIGTEAFF TGTGCCACGGGACAGGGGGCTATAGGCACTGAAGCTTTCTTT